The 15 T cell receptor beta chains below were found in one sample sequenced in a study of T cell clonality in common variable immunodeficiency (dated by TCRdb to 2014 to 2015). The research as a whole found: CVID TCRbeta sequences reportedly showed fewer deletions and N-nucleotide insertions and lacked highly modified clones with 13 or more V deletions.

Antigens for these TCRs are unknown. Library preparation employed the immunoSEQ multiplex PCR assay. TCRdb stores this immuneACCESS table with in-frame sequences only. Part of the clones is absent; in the studies checked, under half of the shortfall reflects unresolved V genes, and no reason is known for the rest. This sample includes about 23,000 clones, and none of them was observed just once. Around 9% of the sample is held by the ten biggest clonotypes. The sequencing input was peripheral blood mononuclear cells. The receptors here all came from a human donor with common variable immunodeficiency.

This clone was recorded many times. From the germline J gene comes the end of the CDR3, since the read stops 3 residues before it. V usage is TRBV20-1 and J usage is TRBJ2-3, with D tentatively TRBD2 (5 bases). CDR1 and CDR2 from the germline V gene are DFQATT and SNEGSKA (reference sequence). Trimming pared 0 bases from V and 0 bases from J, leaving 7 bases between. The CDR3 length is 14 residues. CDR3 protein: CSARDAGSTDTQYF. The sequenced CDR3 bases are TGCAGTGCTAGAGATGCGGGTAGCACAGATACG.

Note on this clone: The observed sequence ends 3 residues before the CDR3 terminus, with the missing tail filled in from the germline J gene. The chain recombines TRBV30 with TRBJ1-5; D call uncertain. CDR3 length: 13 residues. Germline CDR1 and CDR2: GTSNPN and SVGIG (reference sequence). Trimming pared 0 bases from V and 6 bases from J, leaving 9 bases between. CDR3 DNA (partial): TGTGCCTGGAGTGTGACTGGAGGTCAGCCC. Protein: CAWSVTGGQP. From start to end, the CDR3 is CAWSVTGGQPQHF.

The sample holds many counts of this clone. The read halts 3 residues ahead of the CDR3 end, with the missing end drawn from the germline J gene. The chain couples TRBV29-1 to TRBJ1-2, with no clear D. This CDR3 has 15 residues. In germline, CDR1 is SQVTM, CDR2 ANQGSEA. The V and J ends lost 3 bases and 4 bases respectively, with 18 bases between them. CDR3 loop: CSVDLAGSPSYGYTF. CDR3 DNA (partial): TGCAGCGTTGATTTGGCGGGCTCCCCCTCCTATGGC.

In this sample, this clone turned up a few times. The read halts 3 residues ahead of the CDR3 end, with the missing end drawn from the germline J gene. The V and J genes are TRBV7-2 and TRBJ1-2; tentative D call: TRBD1 (6 bases). The CDR3 consists of 14 residues. V lost 3 bases and J lost 4, with 12 bases in between. Germline-derived CDR1 and CDR2 are SGHTA and FQGNSA. The sequenced part of the CDR3 DNA is TGTGCCAGCAGCTTCGACAGGTCAGGCTATGGC. Translated, it gives CASSFDRSGYG. The CDR3 in full is CASSFDRSGYGYTF.

This clone has only a few counts. The CDR3 is cut off 3 residues early in the read; its end comes from the germline J gene. V and J are TRBV20-1 and TRBJ2-1; 7 nucleotides match TRBD2. Germline trimming cut 0 bases from V and 3 bases from J; bases unmatched to any gene: 5. Germline values: CDR1 DFQATT, CDR2 SNEGSKA (reference sequence). There are 15 residues in the CDR3. CDR3 loop: CSARDWASGYNEQFF. The covered CDR3 bases are TGCAGTGCTAGAGATTGGGCTAGCGGCTACAATGAG.

Many counts were recorded for this clone. The read comes to an end 3 residues before the CDR3 does, leaving the germline J gene to fill in the end. The gene calls are TRBV14 and TRBJ2-3; no clear D gene. Deletions cut 4 bases from V and 2 bases from J, with 10 bases between. The CDR3 has 14 residues. Germline lookup yields CDR1 SGHDN and CDR2 FVKESK. This CDR3 reads CASSLGRHTDTQYF. CDR3 DNA, as far as it was read: TGTGCCAGCAGCCTGGGCCGACACACAGATACG.

This clone occurred a few times. The read terminates 3 residues before the CDR3 end, so the remaining end is supplied by the germline J gene. The V gene is TRBV5-6, the J gene TRBJ2-5; TRBD2 aligns across 7 bases. The CDR3 is 14 amino acids. Germline values: CDR1 SGHDT, CDR2 YYEEEE. Trimming at V came to 4 bases and at J to 2 bases, leaving 5 bases not matched to a gene. The CDR3 loop is CASSQRGLQETQYF. CDR3 DNA, as far as it was read: TGTGCCAGCAGCCAGCGGGGCCTACAAGAGACC.

In its sample, this clone was seen many times. The read terminates 3 residues before the CDR3 end, so the remaining end is supplied by the germline J gene. The chain has TRBV20-1 and TRBJ1-2, with 7 bases lining up with TRBD1. Looked up from germline, CDR1 is DFQATT and CDR2 is SNEGSKA (reference sequence). The CDR3 is 16 amino acids. The V and J ends lost 6 bases and 2 bases, in that order; junction bases with no gene match: 15. The CDR3 protein is CSAGKTAGTANYGYTF. The sequenced part of the CDR3 DNA is TGCAGTGCGGGAAAAACCGCCGGGACAGCAAACTATGGC.

The table lists this clone with many counts. Sequencing ends 3 residues short of the CDR3 end; the germline J gene provides the rest. The chain employs TRBV18 and TRBJ1-1, with 10 bases identical to TRBD1. Trimming at V came to 4 bases and at J to 4 bases, leaving 9 bases not matched to a gene. Germline-derived CDR1 and CDR2 are KGHSH and LQKENI. The CDR3 runs to 16 residues. The CDR3 bases that were read are TGTGCCAGCTCACGACTGGGGGGACAGGGGATCACTGAA. Its protein is CASSRLGGQGITE. The entire CDR3 protein is CASSRLGGQGITEAFF.

This clone came up a few times. The read ends 3 residues before the CDR3 terminus; that terminus is restored from the germline J gene. V is TRBV7-6 and J is TRBJ1-5; D uncertain. Per the germline V gene, CDR1 is SGHVS and CDR2 is FNYEAQ. Trimming took off 2 bases at V and 5 bases at J, with 4 bases between the two ends. There are 12 residues in the CDR3. The CDR3 loop is CASSLPDQPQHF. The sequenced CDR3 bases are TGTGCCAGCAGCTTACCAGATCAGCCC.

About this clone: Germline and junction disagree at one end, which may indicate a read error. The CDR3 goes on 3 residues after the read ends, and that part is filled in from the germline J gene. The chain couples TRBV2 to TRBJ1-5; 7 nucleotides agree with TRBD1. This CDR3 comprises 15 residues. Germline CDR1 and CDR2: SNHLY and FYNNEI. The part of the CDR3 DNA that was read is TGTGCCAGCAGAGAAGACAGGGCTCCAGGTCAGCCC. It specifies CASREDRAPGQP. The entire CDR3 is CASREDRAPGQPQHF.

Comments on this clone: The CDR3 is cut off 3 residues early in the read; its end comes from the germline J gene. The chain is built from TRBV6-4 and TRBJ1-4, with D tentatively TRBD1 (6 bases). The CDR3 covers 15 residues. Germline assignment: CDR1 MRHNA and CDR2 SNTAGT. Trimming took off 4 bases at V and 4 bases at J, with 13 bases between the two ends. CDR3 residues: CASSGPGQVNEKLFF. CDR3 DNA, as far as it was read: TGTGCCAGCAGTGGGCCGGGACAAGTTAATGAAAAA.

This clone was counted a few times. Read sequence stops 3 residues before the CDR3 end, and the germline J gene provides the missing end. The chain joins TRBV5-1 to TRBJ2-1; 7 positions agree with TRBD2. CDR1 is SGHRS, CDR2 YFSETQ, per germline. This CDR3 has 15 residues. V was pared by 1 base and J by 9 bases, with 10 bases of the junction left unmatched. Incomplete CDR3 DNA: TGCGCCAGCAGCTTGTTGGCTTCGGGGGGTAGTGAG. This sequence encodes CASSLLASGGSE. The CDR3 in its entirety is CASSLLASGGSEQFF. Full variable domain (rest looked up from reference TRBV5-1 and TRBJ2-1): KAGVTQTPRYLIKTRGQQVTLSCSPISGHRSVSWYQQTPGQGLQFLFEYFSETQRNKGNFPGRFSGRQFSNSRSEMNVSTLELGDSALYLCASSLLASGGSEQFFGPGTRLTVL.

This clone has a handful of counts. Coverage ceases 3 residues before the CDR3 finishes, and the germline J gene fills in the end. The chain combines TRBV5-5 with TRBJ2-5; D possibly corresponds to TRBD1 (6 bases). The CDR3 has 14 amino acids. Germline CDR1 and CDR2: SGHKS and YYEKEE (reference sequence). Trimming pared 2 bases from V and 1 base from J, leaving 9 bases between. Partial CDR3 DNA: TGTGCCAGCAGCTTCCAGGGGCTCCAAGAGACC. Translation: CASSFQGLQET. The CDR3 as a whole reads CASSFQGLQETQYF.

To note about this clone: The read gets to within 3 residues of the CDR3 end, and the germline J gene fills in the rest. The genes are TRBV6-2 or TRBV6-3 and TRBJ1-1, with D unresolved. CDR1 is MNHEY and CDR2 is SVGEGT in the germline V gene. With 0 bases removed from V and 4 bases from J, the gap between germline ends came to 6 bases. This CDR3 region has 13 residues. CDR3 amino acids: CASSYSRATEAFF. The covered CDR3 bases are TGTGCCAGCAGTTACTCGCGGGCCACTGAA.